This T cell receptor (beta chain) was captured in a study of shared clonotypes between healthy human individuals. Overall study: CD4 naive cells filled three plates per donor, CD4 memory three, CD8 naive two and CD8 memory one.

Losses at the gene ends were 1 base for V and 2 bases for J; bases not matched to a gene: 4. Germline loops: CDR1 SGHRS, CDR2 YFSETQ. The CDR3 consists of 15 residues. The donors were adults (healthy and HIV-negative) with no recent acute infections or vaccinations. Repertoires were generated with immunoSEQ multiplex PCR, while TCRdb's copy carries only in-frame clones and drops some. The table has some 2.4 million clones, more than 85% seen once; the top ten hold 0.36%. This clonotype was obtained from a man between 18 and 35 years old in good health. Some clones in this sample may be carry-over from other donors' samples. The sequenced sample consisted of naive CD4+ T cells from PBMCs. Regarding subset: CD45RA+ positively selected. The V and J genes are TRBV5-1 and TRBJ2-5; the match to TRBD1 covers 8 bases. DNA for the CDR3: TGCGCCAGCAGCTTGATAGGGACAGGTCAAGAGACCCAGTACTTC. It specifies CASSLIGTGQETQYF.